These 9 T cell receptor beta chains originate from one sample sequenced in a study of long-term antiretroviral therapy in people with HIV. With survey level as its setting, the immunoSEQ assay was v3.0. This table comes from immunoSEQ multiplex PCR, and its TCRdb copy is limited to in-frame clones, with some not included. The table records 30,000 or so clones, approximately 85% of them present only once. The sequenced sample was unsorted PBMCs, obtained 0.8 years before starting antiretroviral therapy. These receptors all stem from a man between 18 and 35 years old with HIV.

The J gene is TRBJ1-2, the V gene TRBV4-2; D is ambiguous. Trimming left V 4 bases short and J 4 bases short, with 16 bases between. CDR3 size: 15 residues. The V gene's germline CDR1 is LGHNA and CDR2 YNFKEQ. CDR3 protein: CASSRTEGTVYGYTF. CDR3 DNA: TGTGCCAGCAGCCGGACCGAGGGAACCGTCTATGGCTACACCTTC.

The CDR3 DNA follows: TGTGCCAGCAGCTTACACCGCGGGCCTAGCTACGAGCAGTACTTC. It codes for CASSLHRGPSYEQYF. The chain carries TRBV7-8 and TRBJ2-7; perhaps TRBD2 as D (5 bases). This CDR3 comprises 15 residues. V shed 2 bases and J shed 3 bases, with 14 bases lying between them. Germline-derived CDR1 and CDR2 are SGHVS and FQNEAQ.

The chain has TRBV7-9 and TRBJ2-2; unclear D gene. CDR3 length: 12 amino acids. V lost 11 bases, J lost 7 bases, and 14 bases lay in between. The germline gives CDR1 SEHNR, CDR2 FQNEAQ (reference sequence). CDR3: CAGAPFDGELFF. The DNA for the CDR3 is TGTGCCGGAGCCCCCTTTGACGGGGAGCTGTTTTTT.

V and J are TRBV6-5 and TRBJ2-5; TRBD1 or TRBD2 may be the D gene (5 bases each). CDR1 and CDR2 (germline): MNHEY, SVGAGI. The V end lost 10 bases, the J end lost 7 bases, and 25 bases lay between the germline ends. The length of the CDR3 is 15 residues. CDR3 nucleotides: TGTGCCACCGACGACCGACGAGGAGGCCAGGGGACCCAGTACTTC. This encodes CATDDRRGGQGTQYF.

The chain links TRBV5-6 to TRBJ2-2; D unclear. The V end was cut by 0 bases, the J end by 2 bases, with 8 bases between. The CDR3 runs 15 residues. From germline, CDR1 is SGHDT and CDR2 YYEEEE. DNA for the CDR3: TGTGCCAGCAGCTTGGGTCTAGTCAACACCGGGGAGCTGTTTTTT. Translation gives CASSLGLVNTGELFF.

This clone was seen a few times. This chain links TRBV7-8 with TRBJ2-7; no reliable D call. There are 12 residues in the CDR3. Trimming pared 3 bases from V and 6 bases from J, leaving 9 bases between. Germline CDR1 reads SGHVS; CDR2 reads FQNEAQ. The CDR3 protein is CASSFSVSEQYF. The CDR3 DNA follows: TGTGCCAGCAGCTTTTCCGTCTCCGAGCAGTACTTC.

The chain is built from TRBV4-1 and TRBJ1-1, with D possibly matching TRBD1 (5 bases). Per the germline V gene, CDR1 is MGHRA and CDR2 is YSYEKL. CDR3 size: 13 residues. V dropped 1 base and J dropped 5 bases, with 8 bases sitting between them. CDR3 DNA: TGCGCCAGCAGCCAAGCGACAGATACTGAAGCTTTCTTT. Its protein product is CASSQATDTEAFF.

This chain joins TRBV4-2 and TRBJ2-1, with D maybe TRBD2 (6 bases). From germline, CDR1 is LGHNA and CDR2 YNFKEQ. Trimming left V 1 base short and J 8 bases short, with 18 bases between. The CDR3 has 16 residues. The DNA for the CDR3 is TGTGCCAGCAGCCAAGCTACGGGAGAAATTGCTGATGAGCAGTTCTTC. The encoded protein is CASSQATGEIADEQFF.

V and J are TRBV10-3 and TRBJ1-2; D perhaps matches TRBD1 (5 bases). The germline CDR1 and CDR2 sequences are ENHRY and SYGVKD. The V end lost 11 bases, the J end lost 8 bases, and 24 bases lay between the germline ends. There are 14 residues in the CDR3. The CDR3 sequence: CASRDPGINYGYTF. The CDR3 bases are TGTGCCTCACGCGACCCAGGGATTAATTACGGCTACACCTTC.